The rows below give T cell receptor beta chains drawn from one sample of a study of blood T cells in healthy people across ages. TCRdb passed the 5' RACE reads through MiXCR, listing each CDR3 protein once. Of some 1,800,000 distinct CDR3 sequences in the sample, around 40% are singletons; the top ten hold under 30%. Sequenced material: blood. The receptors stem from a human donor in good health. The CDR3 runs from the conserved cysteine through the conserved F or W. The D gene is left open where the match is weak. Clone size is given for some rows only: seen once, a few or many times, or a class if the clone is expanded.

TRBJ2-5 TRBV20-1 NA NA TGCAGTGTGCTTAAGACGCAAGAGACCCAGTACTTC CSVLKTQETQYF
TRBJ2-7 TRBV29-1 NA few TGCAGCGTTGATGGGCAGGGCGACTACGAGCAGTACTTC CSVDGQGDYEQYF
TRBJ2-1 TRBV7-6 NA few TGTGCCAGCAGCTTAGTACCCGGAGGGGGCCGAAAGCTCTACAATGAGCAGTTCTTC CASSLVPGGGRKLYNEQFF
TRBJ2-3 TRBV7-3 TRBD1 NA TGTGCCAGCAGCTCCGGGACAGGGGGCTTTGTTGGGACAGATACGCAGTATTTT CASSSGTGGFVGTDTQYF
TRBJ2-5 TRBV4-1 NA few TGCGCCAGCAGCCAAGTTGACACCAGCCAAGAGACCCAGTACTTC CASSQVDTSQETQYF
TRBJ2-7 TRBV14 NA NA TGTGCCAGCAGCGAGGTGAGCGGCTGGACTGACTACGAGCAGTACTTC CASSEVSGWTDYEQYF
TRBJ2-3 TRBV4-3 NA NA TGCGCCAGCAGCCCTCAGCTAGAAATACAGGATACGCAGTATTTT CASSPQLEIQDTQYF
TRBJ2-7 TRBV5-1 TRBD1 NA TGCGCCAGCAGCTTGGCGACAGGGGACCGCTACGAGCAGTACTTC CASSLATGDRYEQYF
TRBJ2-1 TRBV25-1 NA NA TGTGCCAGCAGCCAGATGCGGGGAGTGGGCAATGAGCAGTTCTTC CASSQMRGVGNEQFF
TRBJ1-4 TRBV28 NA few TGTGCCAGCAGAGCCCCCGGGACATCGTATGAAAAACTGTTTTTT CASRAPGTSYEKLFF
TRBJ2-5 TRBV2 NA NA TGTGCCAGCAGTGAAAGTGGGGTCCGACCGCGAGAGACCCAGTACTTC CASSESGVRPRETQYF
TRBJ1-4 TRBV2 TRBD1 NA TGTGCCAGCAGCACTACCACCGGGACAGGGTATGAAAAACTGTTTTTT CASSTTTGTGYEKLFF
TRBJ2-7 TRBV7-8 TRBD1 NA TGTGCCAGCATCAATATAGGACAGGGGTCAAACGAGCAGTACTTC CASINIGQGSNEQYF
TRBJ1-2 TRBV7-2 NA few TGTGCCAGCAGCTTAGATCCAGGGCAGGGTGGCTACACCTTC CASSLDPGQGGYTF
TRBJ2-3 TRBV10-3 NA NA TGTGCCATCAGTGGGGTTGACGATACGCAGTATTTT CAISGVDDTQYF
TRBJ2-1 TRBV4-2 TRBD2 NA TGTGCCAGCAGCCAAGATCACGATAGCGGGAGCGGGCAGTTCTTC CASSQDHDSGSGQFF
TRBJ2-1 TRBV29-1 TRBD2 few TGCAGCGTTGACGGGGGGGATGAGCAGTTCTTC CSVDGGDEQFF
TRBJ2-4 TRBV20-1 NA NA TGCAGTGCCCGTGTCTTAGGGTTAGCCAAAAACATTCAGTACTTC CSARVLGLAKNIQYF
TRBJ1-4 TRBV6-6 TRBD1 NA TGTGCCAGCAGTCCCGGGACAGGGGGCTCGCTTGAAAAACTGTTTTTT CASSPGTGGSLEKLFF
TRBJ1-2 TRBV12-3/TRBV12-4 NA many TGTGCCAGCAGTTTAAGGAGGGGAGTCCTATATGGCTACACCTTC CASSLRRGVLYGYTF
TRBJ2-1 TRBV7-3 TRBD2 NA TGTGCCAGCAGCTTAACGGGCCTAGCGGGGGCGGGGGAGCAGTTCTTC CASSLTGLAGAGEQFF
TRBJ1-1 TRBV6-1 NA few TGTGCCAGCAGTGTTTTAGAAAACACTGAAGCTTTCTTT CASSVLENTEAFF
TRBJ1-6 TRBV5-1 NA NA TGCGCCAGCAGCTTGGAAGGAACATATGTCCACTTT CASSLEGTYVHF
TRBJ2-6 TRBV12-3/TRBV12-4 NA few TGTGCCAGCAGGCTTCCGGGCTCTGGGGCCAACGTCCTGACTTTC CASRLPGSGANVLTF
TRBJ1-2 TRBV5-6 NA NA TGTGCCAGCAGGTTGCAAATCAACTATGGCTACACCTTC CASRLQINYGYTF
TRBJ2-1 TRBV4-3 NA NA TGCGCCAGCAGCCAAGATTTAGGCGGGCTGAGCTCCTACAATGAGCAGTTCTTC CASSQDLGGLSSYNEQFF
TRBJ1-2 TRBV7-9 TRBD1 few TGTGCCAGCAGCGCAAAAAAGGGACAGGGGGAGAACTATGGCTACACCTTC CASSAKKGQGENYGYTF
TRBJ2-3 TRBV4-1 NA NA TGCGCCAGCAGCCAAGATCCGGCAACCGATACGCAGTATTTT CASSQDPATDTQYF
TRBJ1-2 TRBV6-6 NA NA TGTGCCAGCAGCCTTCTAAGGCCCTATGGCTACACCTTC CASSLLRPYGYTF
TRBJ1-2 TRBV2 NA few TGTGCCAGCAGTGAAGGCGAAGGCTATGGCTACACCTTC CASSEGEGYGYTF
TRBJ2-1 TRBV15 NA few TGTGCCACCAGGTCGACTAGGAACAATGAGCAGTTCTTC CATRSTRNNEQFF
TRBJ2-1 TRBV2 TRBD2 NA TGTGCCAGCAGCCAGGGACTACCGCAGTTCTTC CASSQGLPQFF
TRBJ2-3 TRBV12-3/TRBV12-4 TRBD2 NA TGTGCCAGCAGCCGCGGACTAGCGGGGATTTCTGAGACGCAGTATTTT CASSRGLAGISETQYF
TRBJ1-2 TRBV24-1 TRBD1 NA TGTGCCACCAGTGGGACAGGGGGGGGCTATGGCTACACCTTC CATSGTGGGYGYTF
TRBJ2-5 TRBV9 NA few TGTGCCAGCAGCGTCGATTCGGCAGACCAAGAGACCCAGTACTTC CASSVDSADQETQYF
TRBJ2-7 TRBV6-2/TRBV6-3 NA NA TGTGCCAGCAGTTACGCCGGGGCAGCCTACGAGCAGTACTTC CASSYAGAAYEQYF
TRBJ1-4 TRBV10-3 TRBD1 few TGTGCCATCGGCCGGGACAGTAATGAAAAACTGTTTTTT CAIGRDSNEKLFF
TRBJ1-1 TRBV5-6 NA NA TGTGCCAGCGCCTCGGGCGGAGTGCTGCAAACCGCTTTCTTT CASASGGVLQTAFF
TRBJ2-1 TRBV4-2 TRBD2 NA TGTGCCAGCAGCCCCCGTGGTAGCGGGGGGGCGACAGGTAATGAGCAGTTCTTC CASSPRGSGGATGNEQFF
TRBJ2-7 TRBV20-1 TRBD2 NA TGCAGTCCAGGGCTAGCGGCATACAATGAGCAGTACTTC CSPGLAAYNEQYF
TRBJ2-6 TRBV20-1 TRBD1 few TGCAGCGCATACAGGGGGCATCGGGGGGCCAACGTCCTGACTTTC CSAYRGHRGANVLTF
TRBJ2-7 TRBV20-1 TRBD2 NA TGCAGTGCTGAGCCAAGACTAGCCGCCTACGAGCAGTACTTC CSAEPRLAAYEQYF
TRBJ2-1 TRBV7-2 NA NA TGTGCCAGCAGCGCGCCCGCTATTGCGGAGCAGTTCTTC CASSAPAIAEQFF
TRBJ2-7 TRBV3-1 NA NA TGTGCCAGCAGCCAAGATGTAGGGGCGTCCTACGAGCAGTACTTC CASSQDVGASYEQYF